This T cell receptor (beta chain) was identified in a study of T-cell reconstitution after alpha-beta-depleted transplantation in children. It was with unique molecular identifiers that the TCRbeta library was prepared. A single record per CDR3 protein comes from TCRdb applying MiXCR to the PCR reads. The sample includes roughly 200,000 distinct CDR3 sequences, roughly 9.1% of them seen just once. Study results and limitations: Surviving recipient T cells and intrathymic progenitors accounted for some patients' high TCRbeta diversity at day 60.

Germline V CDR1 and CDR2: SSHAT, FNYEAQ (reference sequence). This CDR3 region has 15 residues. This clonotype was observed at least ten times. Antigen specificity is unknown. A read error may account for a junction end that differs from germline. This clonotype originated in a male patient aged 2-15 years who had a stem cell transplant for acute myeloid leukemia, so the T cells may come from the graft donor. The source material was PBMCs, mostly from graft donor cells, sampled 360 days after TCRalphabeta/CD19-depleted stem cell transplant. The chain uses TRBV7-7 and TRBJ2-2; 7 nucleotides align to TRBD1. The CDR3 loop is CASTKDRTNTGELFF. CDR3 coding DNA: TGTGCTAGCACCAAGGACAGGACAAACACCGGGGAGCTGTTTTTT.